This passage covers 26 T cell receptor beta chains from one sample sequenced in a study of blood T cell repertoires in COVID-19. Only in-frame clones appear in the TCRdb table, and some are missing; sequencing was by immunoSEQ multiplex PCR. The sample lists 300,000 to 450,000 clones; roughly 85% were seen once. The sample was peripheral blood. These TCRs come from a woman between 18 and 29 years old with acute or convalescent COVID-19.

For this clone: A junction boundary mismatches the germline segment, possibly from a read error. J is TRBJ2-5 and V is TRBV4-1; 15 bases line up with TRBD2. Germline-derived CDR1 and CDR2 are MGHRA and YSYEKL. This CDR3 has 15 amino acids. The CDR3: CASSQGGLAGGMYHF. The CDR3 DNA reads as TGCGCCAGCAGCCAAGGAGGACTAGCGGGAGGGATGTACCACTTC.

This clone was found once. Distinct nucleotide sequences in the sample also encode this CDR3. J is TRBJ1-6 and V is TRBV9, with D tentatively TRBD1 (6 bases). Per germline, CDR1 SGDLS and CDR2 YYNGEE. CDR3 length: 14 amino acids. Trimming took 0 bases from V and 7 from J, leaving 8 bases between them. CDR3 coding DNA: TGTGCCAGCAGCGTAGCAGGGGCCAATTCACCCCTCCACTTT. Encoded protein: CASSVAGANSPLHF.

The chain joins TRBV2 to TRBJ1-2, with TRBD1 matching over 9 bases. Germline lookup yields CDR1 SNHLY and CDR2 FYNNEI. The V gene end was trimmed by 4 bases and the J gene end by 7 bases; junction bases not matched to a gene: 10. The CDR3 is 15 residues long. The CDR3 reads CASSAGQGSVGGYTF. DNA of the CDR3: TGTGCCAGCAGTGCGGGACAGGGAAGCGTAGGTGGCTACACCTTC.

The chain couples TRBV5-4 to TRBJ2-1; 13 positions match TRBD2. J was trimmed by 9 bases and V by 1 base; bases with no gene match: 7. Germline CDR1 SGHNT, CDR2 YYREEE (reference sequence). The CDR3 sequence is 16 residues long. In DNA, the CDR3 is TGTGCCAGCAGCTTGCTACTAGCGGGAGGGCCGGGTGAGCAGTTCTTC. Translating gives CASSLLLAGGPGEQFF.

The V gene is TRBV10-1, the J gene TRBJ1-1; 8 bases are a match to TRBD1. The CDR3 length is 18 residues. With 8 bases clipped from V and 1 base from J, the junction kept 18 bases outside the gene matches. Germline assignment: CDR1 WNHNN and CDR2 SYGVQD (reference sequence). DNA of the CDR3: TGCGCCAGCCGATCCTCCGACAGGGGTCTACAAACGAACACTGAAGCTTTCTTT. Its protein is CASRSSDRGLQTNTEAFF.

The rearrangement links TRBV7-9 to TRBJ1-1; the D is unclear. The CDR3 has 15 amino acids. Germline lookup yields CDR1 SEHNR and CDR2 FQNEAQ (reference sequence). Trimming shortened V by 0 bases and J by 3 bases, and 11 bases separated the two germline ends. The CDR3 loop is CASSLASGMDTEAFF. The CDR3, as DNA: TGTGCCAGCAGCTTAGCGTCCGGGATGGACACTGAAGCTTTCTTT.

J is TRBJ2-5 and V is TRBV18; 10 bases fit TRBD2. V was clipped by 2 bases and J by 5 bases; unmatched bases: 11. There are 17 residues in the CDR3. Germline values: CDR1 KGHSH, CDR2 LQKENI. The CDR3 region is CASSPRRDSGGTETQYF. CDR3 DNA: TGTGCCAGCTCACCAAGGAGGGATAGCGGGGGGACTGAGACCCAGTACTTC.

The rearrangement links TRBV12-5 to TRBJ1-1; tentatively, D is TRBD1 (5 bases). With 4 bases removed from V and 5 bases from J, the gap between germline ends came to 11 bases. Germline CDR1 LGHNT, CDR2 FRNRAP. The CDR3 runs 13 residues. DNA of the CDR3: TGTGCTAGTGGTTCCTCGGGGGGGACTGAAGCTTTCTTT. Encoded protein: CASGSSGGTEAFF.

The rearrangement links TRBV6-5 to TRBJ1-1, with unresolved D. The CDR3 is 14 residues long. CDR1 and CDR2 from the germline V gene are MNHEY and SVGAGI. V was cut by 2 bases and J by 4 bases, with 11 bases left in between. The CDR3 sequence is CASSYNGMRTEAFF. CDR3 DNA: TGTGCCAGCAGTTACAACGGGATGCGCACTGAAGCTTTCTTT.

This chain links TRBV4-2 with TRBJ2-2; 8 bases are a match to TRBD2. V trimming: 1 base; J trimming: 4 bases; junction bases outside the gene matches: 8. Germline CDR1 LGHNA, CDR2 YNFKEQ. This CDR3 comprises 17 residues. Written as DNA, the CDR3 is TGTGCCAGCAGCCAAGCTACCGGGACTAGTGGCACCGGGGAGCTGTTTTTT. Translating gives CASSQATGTSGTGELFF.

This clone was seen a handful of times. Other DNA sequences from this sample encode an identical CDR3 as well. This chain links TRBV9 with TRBJ2-1, with TRBD2 matching over 11 bases. The CDR3 contains 15 residues. The J segment lost 4 bases and the V segment lost 5 bases, leaving 5 bases of the junction unmatched. Germline V gene data show CDR1 as SGDLS and CDR2 as YYNGEE. CDR3 protein: CASSGLAGAYNEQFF. Here the CDR3 DNA reads TGTGCCAGCAGTGGACTAGCGGGTGCATACAATGAGCAGTTCTTC.

This clone was seen just once. The V gene is TRBV27, the J gene TRBJ2-1; 9 nucleotides agree with TRBD1. Germline trimming cut 5 bases from V and 4 bases from J; bases unmatched to any gene: 6. Germline CDR1 reads MNHEY; CDR2 reads SMNVEV (reference sequence). This CDR3 contains 15 residues. Here the CDR3 DNA reads TGTGCCAGCAGTCTGGGACAGGGTGGATACAATGAGCAGTTCTTC. Residues: CASSLGQGGYNEQFF.

The chain carries TRBV4-1 and TRBJ2-1, with a possible D match to TRBD2 (5 bases). Per the germline V gene, CDR1 is MGHRA and CDR2 is YSYEKL. Between the trimmed V and J ends, which lost 4 bases and 9 bases, there was a span of 19 bases. The CDR3 has 15 residues. The CDR3 DNA reads TGCGCCAGCAGCCGCGGCACGGGATCCCGTCGTGAGCAGTTCTTC. This gives the protein CASSRGTGSRREQFF.

This sequence joins TRBV7-2 and TRBJ2-2; TRBD1 agrees at 7 bases. This CDR3 comprises 15 residues. CDR1 is SGHTA, CDR2 FQGNSA, per germline. Trimming at V came to 5 bases and at J to 3 bases, leaving 6 bases not matched to a gene. CDR3 nucleotide sequence: TGTGCCAGCAGCCTCACAGGGGTGGACACCGGGGAGCTGTTTTTT. Amino acid sequence: CASSLTGVDTGELFF. The full variable domain, in which reference TRBV7-2 and TRBJ2-2 provide the parts outside the CDR3, is GAGVSQSPSNKVTEKGKDVELRCDPISGHTALYWYRQSLGQGLEFLIYFQGNSAPDKSGLPSDRFSAERTGGSVSTLTIQRTQQEDSAVYLCASSLTGVDTGELFFGEGSRLTVL.

The V gene is TRBV15, the J gene TRBJ1-2; 8 bases are a match to TRBD1. The ends lost 5 bases at V and 2 bases at J; junction bases unmatched: 10. Germline lookup yields CDR1 LNHNV and CDR2 YYDKDF (reference sequence). CDR3 length: 16 residues. The CDR3 region has the DNA TGTGCCACCAGCTTATCGAGACAGGGGAAGAACTATGGCTACACCTTC. This translates into CATSLSRQGKNYGYTF.

V gene TRBV6-6 combines with J gene TRBJ1-3, with D possibly matching TRBD1 (6 bases). The CDR3 runs 16 residues. Per the germline V gene, CDR1 is MNHNY and CDR2 is SVGAGI (reference sequence). The ends were cut back, 0 bases at V and 3 bases at J, with 12 bases in the middle. CDR3 DNA sequence: TGTGCCAGCAGTTACTCGACGAACAGGGTTGGAAACACCATATATTTT. This encodes CASSYSTNRVGNTIYF.

In DNA form, the CDR3 reads TGTGCCAGAAGCTTGGATAGCGGGAAACAAGAGACCCAGTACTTC. Amino acid sequence: CARSLDSGKQETQYF. J is TRBJ2-5 and V is TRBV5-3, with 8 nucleotides matching TRBD2. TRBV5-3 is annotated as an ORF whose role is uncertain. The CDR3 is made up of 15 amino acids. After removal of 0 bases from V and 2 bases from J, the junction contained 3 bases not matched to a gene.

The chain couples TRBV29-1 to TRBJ2-7, with 10 nucleotides matching TRBD1. There are 14 residues in the CDR3. CDR1 is SQVTM and CDR2 is ANQGSEA in the germline V gene. V was pared by 6 bases and J by 4 bases, with 9 bases of the junction left unmatched. CDR3 nucleotide sequence: TGCAGCGTCGAAAACCGGGACAGGGGTTACGAGCAGTACTTC. This gives the protein CSVENRDRGYEQYF.

This clone was observed a single time. The chain carries TRBV6-6 and TRBJ2-5; 10 bases match TRBD2. The CDR3 extends over 17 amino acids. Germline trimming cut 5 bases from V and 4 bases from J; bases unmatched to any gene: 13. Germline values: CDR1 MNHNY, CDR2 SVGAGI (reference sequence). The CDR3 sequence: CASSPSILAGVGETQYF. Here the CDR3 DNA reads TGTGCCAGCAGTCCTTCCATCCTAGCGGGGGTCGGAGAGACCCAGTACTTC.

This clone was counted only a few times. V usage is TRBV21-1 and J usage is TRBJ1-2; TRBD1 was called by the table and not checked on the DNA. TRBV21-1 is assigned pseudogene status. The CDR3 contains 15 residues. The CDR3 reads CASSKVCRANYGYTF. CDR3 nucleotides: TGTGCCAGCAGCAAAGTCTGCAGGGCTAACTATGGCTACACCTTC.

The chain recombines TRBV24-1 with TRBJ2-2; 10 bases fit TRBD1. The CDR3 runs 15 residues. The germline gives CDR1 KGHDR, CDR2 SFDVKD. J was trimmed by 4 bases and V by 2 bases; bases with no gene match: 0. In nucleotides, the CDR3 is TGTGCCACCAGTGATTGGGACAGGGGCACCGGGGAGCTGTTTTTT. This encodes CATSDWDRGTGELFF.

The rearrangement joins TRBV5-1 to TRBJ1-6, with D unclear. The germline V gene encodes CDR1 SGHRS and CDR2 YFSETQ. The V gene lost 0 bases and the J gene lost 1 base, with 5 bases spanning the gap. This CDR3 has 15 amino acids. The chain's CDR3 is CASSLVQSYNSPLHF. The CDR3, as DNA: TGCGCCAGCAGCTTGGTCCAGTCCTATAATTCACCCCTCCACTTT.

The V and J genes are TRBV5-1 and TRBJ1-1; unclear D gene. Germline values: CDR1 SGHRS, CDR2 YFSETQ. V lost 1 base to trimming and J lost 1 base, with 8 bases between them. This CDR3 spans 14 amino acids. Here the CDR3 DNA reads TGCGCCAGCAGCTTGCAAAAATCGAACACTGAAGCTTTCTTT. Protein sequence: CASSLQKSNTEAFF. Based on the CDR3 plus reference TRBV5-1 and TRBJ1-1, the full variable domain is KAGVTQTPRYLIKTRGQQVTLSCSPISGHRSVSWYQQTPGQGLQFLFEYFSETQRNKGNFPGRFSGRQFSNSRSEMNVSTLELGDSALYLCASSLQKSNTEAFFGQGTRLTVV.

The rearrangement joins TRBV2 to TRBJ2-3; 10 nucleotides align to TRBD2. The CDR3 sequence is 15 residues long. Germline values: CDR1 SNHLY, CDR2 FYNNEI. After removal of 5 bases from V and 2 bases from J, the junction contained 4 bases not matched to a gene. The CDR3 nucleotides read TGTGCCAGCAGTTTCCTAGCGGGGGTCACAGATACGCAGTATTTT. This gives the protein CASSFLAGVTDTQYF.

The gene calls are TRBV9 and TRBJ2-1; the match to TRBD2 covers 7 bases. Germline V gives CDR1 SGDLS, CDR2 YYNGEE. CDR3 length: 16 amino acids. After removal of 3 bases from V and 7 bases from J, the junction contained 13 bases not matched to a gene. The CDR3 nucleotides are TGTGCCAGCAGCGCCGGGTCGCCAAGCGGGGTAAATGAGCAGTTCTTC. Its protein is CASSAGSPSGVNEQFF. Full variable domain (rest looked up from reference TRBV9 and TRBJ2-1): DSGVTQTPKHLITATGQRVTLRCSPRSGDLSVYWYQQSLDQGLQFLIQYYNGEERAKGNILERFSAQQFPDLHSELNLSSLELGDSALYFCASSAGSPSGVNEQFFGPGTRLTVL.

The chain is built from TRBV5-1 and TRBJ2-1; 7 bases are a match to TRBD1. Looked up from germline, CDR1 is SGHRS and CDR2 is YFSETQ. CDR3 length equals 16 residues. With V trimmed by 1 base and J by 3 bases, 7 bases remained unmatched. CDR3 sequence (DNA): TGCGCCAGCAGCTTGATGACGACAGGGAACTACAATGAGCAGTTCTTC. This codes for CASSLMTTGNYNEQFF.